Included here is one T cell receptor beta chain sequence, with context. Authors' processing steps: Researchers report that nucleated cell counts were estimated from reference gene primer amplification. Here immunoSEQ multiplex PCR was the method, and the copy in TCRdb shows in-frame clones only, minus some. Clone size and the V and J calls come from that table; the DNA yielded D and trimming. This repertoire shows hundreds of thousands of clones, about 84% found once; its top ten account for 7.9%. This specimen comes from a study of blood T cell repertoires in COVID-19. The CDR3 totals 13 residues. Trimming removed 6 bases from V and 5 bases from J, with 10 bases in between. Germline CDR1 and CDR2: MNHEY and SVGAGI.

The chain joins TRBV6-5 to TRBJ2-2, with D maybe TRBD2 (6 bases). Sequenced input: peripheral blood. The source is a woman older than 75 with acute or convalescent COVID-19. CDR3 nucleotides: TGTGCCAGCAGCCGGGACTCAACCGGGGAGCTGTTTTTT. Protein sequence: CASSRDSTGELFF.